This TCR beta chain was obtained from a study of response to subunit inactivated influenza vaccine. TCRdb used MiXCR to reprocess the RT-PCR reads, holding one entry per CDR3 protein. The sample records 600,000 to 850,000 distinct CDR3 sequences, 11% to 15% being singletons. This clonotype was detected a few times. Its specificity is not known. Notes on the study in general: The authors put forward the suggestion that each seasonal influenza vaccination may bring in only a limited number of new T cells.

This CDR3 has 13 amino acids. Germline assignment: CDR1 SQVTM and CDR2 ANQGSEA. V lost 6 bases and J lost 1, with 12 bases in between. The sequence derives from a man aged 50 or older who received an inactivated influenza vaccine. Sequenced material: PBMCs from blood, taken roughly 2 weeks before vaccination. The chain recombines TRBV29-1 with TRBJ1-1; a weak D match, TRBD1 (5 bases). CDR3 nucleotides: TGCAGCGTGAGGGGATTGTGGAACACTGAAGCTTTCTTT. This sequence encodes CSVRGLWNTEAFF.